Following are 10 T cell receptor beta chains from one sample sequenced in a study of post-analysis software for immune sequencing data. Their specific antigens are unknown. Tagging with unique molecular identifiers was a feature of the TCR beta cDNA libraries. Using its own MiXCR run on the PCR reads, TCRdb lists one record per CDR3 protein. In the table there are 650,000 to 850,000 distinct CDR3 sequences, about 50% of which are singletons. Study findings and constraints: The five TRBV segments detected at higher frequency in patients than in controls included TRBV5-6, TRBV5-1 and TRBV20-1.

The sequenced sample consisted of blood. Receptors originate from a girl aged 5-17 years with multiple sclerosis.

This clonotype was counted between two and nine times. The gene calls are TRBV7-3 and TRBJ2-5; the D is unclear. Trimming removed 5 bases at V and 5 bases at J, with 9 bases between. The length of the CDR3 is 12 residues. The germline gives CDR1 SGHTA, CDR2 FQGTGA. The CDR3 protein is CASSATLETQYF. The CDR3 DNA reads as TGTGCCAGCAGCGCGACCTTGGAGACCCAGTACTTC.

The chain uses TRBV7-3 and TRBJ1-2; the D is unclear. The V gene lost 5 bases and the J gene lost 7 bases, with 20 bases spanning the gap. The CDR3 spans 15 residues. The germline V gene encodes CDR1 SGHTA and CDR2 FQGTGA. The CDR3 nucleotides read TGTGCCAGCAGCCCGGCCAATGGGGAGAGTGGTGGCTACACCTTC. Protein: CASSPANGESGGYTF.

Concerning this clonotype: One end of the junction fails to match germline, which may point to a read error. The chain uses TRBV14 and TRBJ2-1; 12 bases line up with TRBD2. CDR1 is SGHDN, CDR2 FVKESK, per germline. This CDR3 contains 15 residues. CDR3 sequence reads: CASRQTSGGNNERFF. Written as DNA, the CDR3 is TGTGCCAGCAGACAGACTAGCGGGGGCAACAATGAGCGGTTCTTC.

This chain links TRBV3-1 with TRBJ1-1, with D perhaps matching TRBD1 (5 bases). Trimming cost V 4 bases and J 8 bases, with 14 bases left between them. Germline values: CDR1 LGHDT, CDR2 YNNKEL (reference sequence). This CDR3 contains 13 residues. CDR3 in amino acids: CASSLQRQGEAFF. For the CDR3, the DNA is TGTGCCAGCAGCCTTCAAAGGCAGGGCGAAGCTTTCTTT.

The V and J genes are TRBV5-1 and TRBJ2-5, with D possibly matching TRBD2 (6 bases). V was trimmed by 3 bases and J by 3 bases, leaving 27 bases between them. This CDR3 has 19 residues. From germline, CDR1 is SGHRS and CDR2 YFSETQ. The CDR3 DNA follows: TGCGCCAGCAGCTCCCGCGGGACCGCCGGCCCCCAAAGAAAAGAGACCCAGTACTTC. Protein: CASSSRGTAGPQRKETQYF. The full variable domain, completed using reference TRBV5-1 and TRBJ2-5, is KAGVTQTPRYLIKTRGQQVTLSCSPISGHRSVSWYQQTPGQGLQFLFEYFSETQRNKGNFPGRFSGRQFSNSRSEMNVSTLELGDSALYLCASSSRGTAGPQRKETQYFGPGTRLLVL.

This clonotype came up a few times. The V and J genes are TRBV29-1 and TRBJ2-1, with TRBD2 identical over 8 bases. Germline CDR1 reads SQVTM; CDR2 reads ANQGSEA. This CDR3 has 12 residues. V lost 7 bases to trimming and J lost 6 bases; unmatched junction nucleotides: 5. CDR3 sequence: CSGGLALNEQFF. For the CDR3, the DNA is TGCAGCGGCGGACTAGCCCTCAATGAGCAGTTCTTC.

The chain employs TRBV20-1 and TRBJ2-5; D ambiguous. Germline loops: CDR1 DFQATT, CDR2 SNEGSKA (reference sequence). This CDR3 spans 12 amino acids. V was trimmed by 6 bases and J by 2 bases, leaving 10 bases between them. CDR3 region: CSARWDQETQYF. The CDR3 bases are TGCAGTGCCCGATGGGATCAAGAGACCCAGTACTTC.

This rearrangement joins TRBV29-1 to TRBJ1-2, with 9 bases matching TRBD1. After removal of 7 bases from V and 3 bases from J, the junction contained 6 bases not matched to a gene. The germline V gene has CDR1 SQVTM and CDR2 ANQGSEA. The CDR3 sequence is 13 residues long. The CDR3 bases are TGCAGCGCAGGACAGGGGATAGACTATGGCTACACCTTC. Translated, it gives CSAGQGIDYGYTF. The variable domain in full, with the rest retrieved from reference TRBV29-1 and TRBJ1-2, is SAVISQKPSRDICQRGTSLTIQCQVDSQVTMMFWYRQQPGQSLTLIATANQGSEATYESGFVIDKFPISRPNLTFSTLTVSNMSPEDSSIYLCSAGQGIDYGYTFGSGTRLTVV.

The genes are TRBV9 and TRBJ1-5; weak D call: TRBD1 (5 bases). With 0 bases removed from V and 6 bases from J, the gap between germline ends came to 10 bases. The CDR3 loop spans 14 amino acids. Looked up from germline, CDR1 is SGDLS and CDR2 is YYNGEE. CDR3 amino acids: CASSVGGSPQPQHF. The CDR3 DNA follows: TGTGCCAGCAGCGTAGGGGGGTCCCCTCAGCCCCAGCATTTT.

This chain uses TRBV4-2 with TRBJ2-7; the D gene is possibly TRBD2 (5 bases). Germline CDR1 and CDR2: LGHNA and YNFKEQ. The CDR3 is 14 residues long. Trimming left V 1 base short and J 4 bases short, with 11 bases between. The CDR3 sequence: CASSQVGSGYEQYF. The CDR3 DNA sequence: TGTGCCAGCAGCCAAGTGGGGAGCGGTTACGAGCAGTACTTC.